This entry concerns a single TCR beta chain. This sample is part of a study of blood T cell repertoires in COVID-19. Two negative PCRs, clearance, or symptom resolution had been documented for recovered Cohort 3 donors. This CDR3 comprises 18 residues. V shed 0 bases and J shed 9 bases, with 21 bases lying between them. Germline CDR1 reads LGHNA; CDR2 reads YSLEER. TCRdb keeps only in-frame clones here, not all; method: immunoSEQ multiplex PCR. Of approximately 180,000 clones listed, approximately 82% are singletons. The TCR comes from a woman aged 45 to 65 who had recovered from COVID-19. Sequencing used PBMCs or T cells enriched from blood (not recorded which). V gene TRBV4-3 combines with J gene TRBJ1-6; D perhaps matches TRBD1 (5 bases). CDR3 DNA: TGCGCCAGCAGCCAAGATACCTTGGGGGGGTGGCCCCGTTCACCCCTCCACTTT. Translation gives CASSQDTLGGWPRSPLHF.